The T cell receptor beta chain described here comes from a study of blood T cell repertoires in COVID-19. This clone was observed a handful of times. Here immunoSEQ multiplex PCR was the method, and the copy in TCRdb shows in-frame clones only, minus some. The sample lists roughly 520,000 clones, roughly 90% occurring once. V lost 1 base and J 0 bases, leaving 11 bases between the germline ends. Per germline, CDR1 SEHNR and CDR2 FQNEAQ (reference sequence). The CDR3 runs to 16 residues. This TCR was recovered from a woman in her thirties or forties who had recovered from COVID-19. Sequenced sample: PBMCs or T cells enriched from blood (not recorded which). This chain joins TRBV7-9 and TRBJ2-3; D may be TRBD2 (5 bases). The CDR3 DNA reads TGTGCCAGCAGCTTAGGTAGAGGGCCGAGCACAGATACGCAGTATTTT. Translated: CASSLGRGPSTDTQYF.